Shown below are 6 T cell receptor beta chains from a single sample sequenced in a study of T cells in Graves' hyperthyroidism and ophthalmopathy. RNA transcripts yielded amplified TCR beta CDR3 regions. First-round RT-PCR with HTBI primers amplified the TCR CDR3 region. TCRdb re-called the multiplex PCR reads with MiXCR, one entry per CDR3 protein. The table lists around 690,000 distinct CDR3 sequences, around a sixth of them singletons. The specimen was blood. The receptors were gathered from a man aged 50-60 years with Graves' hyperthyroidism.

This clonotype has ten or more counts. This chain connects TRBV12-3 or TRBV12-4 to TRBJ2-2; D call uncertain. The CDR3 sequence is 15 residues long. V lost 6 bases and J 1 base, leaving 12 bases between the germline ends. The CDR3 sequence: CASSTTPQNTGELFF. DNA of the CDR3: TGTGCCAGCAGCACAACCCCACAGAACACCGGGGAGCTGTTTTTT.

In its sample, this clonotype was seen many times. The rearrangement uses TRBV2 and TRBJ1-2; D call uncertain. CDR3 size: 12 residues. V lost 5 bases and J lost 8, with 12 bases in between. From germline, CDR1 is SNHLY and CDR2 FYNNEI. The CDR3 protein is CASSPSGRGYTF. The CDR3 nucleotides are TGTGCCAGCAGTCCGTCAGGACGCGGCTACACCTTC.

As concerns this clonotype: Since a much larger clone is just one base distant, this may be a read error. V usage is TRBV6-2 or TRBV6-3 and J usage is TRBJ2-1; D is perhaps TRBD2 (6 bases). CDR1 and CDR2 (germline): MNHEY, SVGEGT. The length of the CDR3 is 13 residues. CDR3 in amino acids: CTSRSGVGNEQFF. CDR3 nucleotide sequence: TGTACCAGCAGGTCGGGAGTGGGGAATGAGCAGTTCTTC.

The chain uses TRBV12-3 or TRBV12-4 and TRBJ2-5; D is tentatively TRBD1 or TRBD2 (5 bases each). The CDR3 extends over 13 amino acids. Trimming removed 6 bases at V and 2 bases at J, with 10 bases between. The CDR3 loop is CASRFGAQETQYF. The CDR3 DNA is TGTGCCAGCAGGTTCGGGGCACAAGAGACCCAGTACTTC.

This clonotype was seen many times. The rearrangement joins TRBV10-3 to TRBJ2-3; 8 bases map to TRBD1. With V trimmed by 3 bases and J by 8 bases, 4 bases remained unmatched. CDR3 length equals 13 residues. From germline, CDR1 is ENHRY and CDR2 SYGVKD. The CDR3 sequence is CAISDLDRGTQYF. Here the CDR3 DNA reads TGTGCCATCAGTGATCTAGACAGGGGTACGCAGTATTTT.

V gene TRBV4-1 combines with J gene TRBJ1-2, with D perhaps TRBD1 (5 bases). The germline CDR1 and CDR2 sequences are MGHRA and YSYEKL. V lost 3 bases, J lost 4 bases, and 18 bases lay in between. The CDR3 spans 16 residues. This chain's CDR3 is CASSQGRESLSYGYTF. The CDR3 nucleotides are TGCGCCAGCAGCCAGGGCAGGGAAAGCTTATCCTATGGCTACACCTTC.